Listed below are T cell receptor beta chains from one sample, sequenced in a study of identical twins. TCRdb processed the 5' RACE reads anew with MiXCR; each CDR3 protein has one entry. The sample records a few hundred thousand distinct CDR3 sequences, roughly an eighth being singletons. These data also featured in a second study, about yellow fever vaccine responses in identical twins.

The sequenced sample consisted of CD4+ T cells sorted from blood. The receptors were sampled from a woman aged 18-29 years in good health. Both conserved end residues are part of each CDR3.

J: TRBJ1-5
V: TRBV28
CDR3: CASSPILEGDQPQHF

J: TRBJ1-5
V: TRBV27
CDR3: CASSSQGGLGGNQPQHF

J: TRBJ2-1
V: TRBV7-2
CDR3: CASSPGAGGTYNEQFF

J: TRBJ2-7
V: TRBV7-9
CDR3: CASSGPGTDAYEQYF

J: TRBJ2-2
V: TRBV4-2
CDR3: CASSRASDRHTGELFF

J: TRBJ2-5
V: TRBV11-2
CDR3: CASAARGFQETQYF

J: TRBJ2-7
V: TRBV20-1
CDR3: CSATSGRGTYEQYF

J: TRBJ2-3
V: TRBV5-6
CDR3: CASSPGTSGRRGTQYF

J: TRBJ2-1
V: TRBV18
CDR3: CASSPLPLNGPNEQFF

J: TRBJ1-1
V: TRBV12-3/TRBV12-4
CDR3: CASTTSWGAEAFF

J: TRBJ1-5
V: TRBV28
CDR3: CASSLDRVKPQHF

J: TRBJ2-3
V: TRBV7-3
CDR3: CASSLLAGFTDTQYF

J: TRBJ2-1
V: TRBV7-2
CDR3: CASRGGTYNEQFF

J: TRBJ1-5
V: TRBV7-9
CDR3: CASPESRGGRNQPQHF

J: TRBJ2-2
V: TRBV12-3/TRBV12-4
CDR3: CASSLLDSGELFF

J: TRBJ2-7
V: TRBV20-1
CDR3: CSARDGNRVSEQYF

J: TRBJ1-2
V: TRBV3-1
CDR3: CASSQLGGTICTF

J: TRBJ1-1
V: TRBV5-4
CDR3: CASSLEGQGPLMNTEAFF

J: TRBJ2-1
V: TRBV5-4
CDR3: CASSFGTGGAGAYNEQFF

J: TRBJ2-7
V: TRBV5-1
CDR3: CASSLDVYEQYF

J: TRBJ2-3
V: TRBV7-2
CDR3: CASSLGAGVADTQYF

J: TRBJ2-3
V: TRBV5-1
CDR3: CASSLGDGLSFTDTQYF